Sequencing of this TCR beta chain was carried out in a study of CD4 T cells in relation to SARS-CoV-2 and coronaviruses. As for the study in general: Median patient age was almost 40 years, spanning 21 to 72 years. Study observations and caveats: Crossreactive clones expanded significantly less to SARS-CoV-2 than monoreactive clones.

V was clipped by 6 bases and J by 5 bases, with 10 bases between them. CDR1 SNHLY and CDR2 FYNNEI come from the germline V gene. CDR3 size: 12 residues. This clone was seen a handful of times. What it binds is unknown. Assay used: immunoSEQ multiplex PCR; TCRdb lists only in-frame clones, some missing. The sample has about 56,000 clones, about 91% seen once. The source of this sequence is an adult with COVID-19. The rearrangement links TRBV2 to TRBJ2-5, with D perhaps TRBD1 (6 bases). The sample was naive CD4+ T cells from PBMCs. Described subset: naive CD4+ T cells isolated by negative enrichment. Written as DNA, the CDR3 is TGTGCCAGCAGGGACAGCCGGGAGACCCAGTACTTC. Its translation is CASRDSRETQYF.